The clone carrying this TCR beta chain was counted once. Its specificity is unknown. The method was immunoSEQ multiplex PCR; TCRdb's version includes in-frame clones alone and lacks a portion of them. Of some 70,000 clones listed, 84% are singletons. In germline, CDR1 is MNHNY, CDR2 SVGAGI (reference sequence). There are 12 residues in the CDR3. Trimming removed 9 bases from V and 1 base from J, with 10 bases in between. These data come from a study of OX40 agonist ivuxolimab in advanced cancers. Study-wide background: Head and neck, renal cell, melanoma or hepatocellular carcinoma were the cancers that dose-escalation patients had.

General study points: The average count of expanded clones was higher among CD8+ T cells than among CD4+.

This TCR was recovered from an adult with an advanced solid tumor such as melanoma, head and neck, liver or kidney cancer. The chain combines TRBV6-6 with TRBJ2-7; TRBD1 might be the D (5 bases). The material was CD4+ or CD8+ T cells sorted from blood, obtained in a trial of the OX40 agonist ivuxolimab. CDR3 sequence: CASGDRSYEQYF. The CDR3 bases are TGTGCCAGTGGTGACAGATCCTACGAGCAGTACTTC.